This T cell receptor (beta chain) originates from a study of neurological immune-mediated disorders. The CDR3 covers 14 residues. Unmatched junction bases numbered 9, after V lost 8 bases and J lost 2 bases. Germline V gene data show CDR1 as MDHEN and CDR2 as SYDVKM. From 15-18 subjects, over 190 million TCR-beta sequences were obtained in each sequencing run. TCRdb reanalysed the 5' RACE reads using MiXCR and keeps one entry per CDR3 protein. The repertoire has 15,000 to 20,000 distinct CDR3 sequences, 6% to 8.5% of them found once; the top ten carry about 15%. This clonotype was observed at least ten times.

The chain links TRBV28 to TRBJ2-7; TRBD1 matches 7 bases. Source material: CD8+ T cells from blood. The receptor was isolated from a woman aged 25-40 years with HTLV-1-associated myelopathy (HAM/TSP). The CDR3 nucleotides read TGTGCCAGCGCCGGACAGGCTTCAACCTACGAGCAGTACTTC. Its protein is CASAGQASTYEQYF.